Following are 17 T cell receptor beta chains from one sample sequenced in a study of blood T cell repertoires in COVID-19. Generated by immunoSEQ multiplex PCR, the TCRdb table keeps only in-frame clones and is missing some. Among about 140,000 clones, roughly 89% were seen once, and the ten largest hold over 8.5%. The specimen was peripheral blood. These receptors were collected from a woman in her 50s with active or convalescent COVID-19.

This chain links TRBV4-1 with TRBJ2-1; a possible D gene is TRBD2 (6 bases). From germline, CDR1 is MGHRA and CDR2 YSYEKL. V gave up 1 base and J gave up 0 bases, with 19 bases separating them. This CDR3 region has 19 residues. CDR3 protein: CASSQVLKAGRSSYNEQFF. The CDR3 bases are TGCGCCAGCAGCCAAGTTTTAAAGGCGGGAAGAAGCTCCTACAATGAGCAGTTCTTC.

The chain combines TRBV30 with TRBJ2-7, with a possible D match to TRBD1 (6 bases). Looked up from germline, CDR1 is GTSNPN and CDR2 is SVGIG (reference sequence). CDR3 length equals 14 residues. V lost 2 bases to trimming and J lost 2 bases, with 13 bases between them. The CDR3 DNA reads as TGTGCCTGGAGTCGCAGGGGATCTACCTACGAGCAGTACTTC. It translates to CAWSRRGSTYEQYF.

CDR3 amino acids: CASSPPSGPNTEAFF. The CDR3 DNA is TGTGCCAGCTCACCACCTTCAGGCCCGAACACTGAAGCTTTCTTT. The chain uses TRBV18 and TRBJ1-1, with D uncertain. Per the germline V gene, CDR1 is KGHSH and CDR2 is LQKENI. The CDR3 consists of 15 residues. Trimming left V 0 bases short and J 1 base short, with 9 bases between.

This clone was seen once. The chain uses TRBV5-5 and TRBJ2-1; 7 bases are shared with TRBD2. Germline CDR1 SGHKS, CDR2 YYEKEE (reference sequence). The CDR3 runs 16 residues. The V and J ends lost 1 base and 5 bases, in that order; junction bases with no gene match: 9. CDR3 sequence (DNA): TGTGCCAGCAGCTTGTGGGCGGGAGTCCGGGACAATGAGCAGTTCTTC. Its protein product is CASSLWAGVRDNEQFF.

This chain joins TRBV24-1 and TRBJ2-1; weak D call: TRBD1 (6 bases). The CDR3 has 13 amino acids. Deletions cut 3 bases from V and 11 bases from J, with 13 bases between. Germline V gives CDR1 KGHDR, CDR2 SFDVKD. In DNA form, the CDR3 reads TGTGCCACCAGTGATGGGACACGAGATAAGCAGTTCTTC. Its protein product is CATSDGTRDKQFF.

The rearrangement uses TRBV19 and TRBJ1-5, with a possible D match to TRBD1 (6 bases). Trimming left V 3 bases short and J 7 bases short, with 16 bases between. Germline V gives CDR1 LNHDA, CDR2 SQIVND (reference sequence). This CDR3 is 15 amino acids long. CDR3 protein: CASSISGVRGQPQHF. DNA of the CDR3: TGTGCCAGTAGTATTTCAGGGGTTCGGGGACAGCCCCAGCATTTT.

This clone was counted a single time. DNA for the CDR3: TGTGCCAGCTCACCAACTCTAGATACCTCCTACGAGCAGTACTTC. This gives the protein CASSPTLDTSYEQYF. V usage is TRBV18 and J usage is TRBJ2-7, with no clear D. V was trimmed by 2 bases and J by 0 bases, leaving 11 bases between them. The CDR3 has 15 amino acids. The germline V gene has CDR1 KGHSH and CDR2 LQKENI. Filled out from reference TRBV18 and TRBJ2-7, the complete variable domain reads NAGVMQNPRHLVRRRGQEARLRCSPMKGHSHVYWYRQLPEEGLKFMVYLQKENIIDESGMPKERFSAEFPKEGPSILRIQQVVRGDSAAYFCASSPTLDTSYEQYFGPGTRLTVT.

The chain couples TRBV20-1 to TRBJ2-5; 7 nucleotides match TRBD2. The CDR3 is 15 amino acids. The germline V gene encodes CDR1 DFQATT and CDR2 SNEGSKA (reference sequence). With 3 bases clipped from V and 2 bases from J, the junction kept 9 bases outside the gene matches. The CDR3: CSASRASGRQETQYF. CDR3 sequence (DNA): TGCAGTGCTAGTCGCGCTAGCGGCCGTCAAGAGACCCAGTACTTC.

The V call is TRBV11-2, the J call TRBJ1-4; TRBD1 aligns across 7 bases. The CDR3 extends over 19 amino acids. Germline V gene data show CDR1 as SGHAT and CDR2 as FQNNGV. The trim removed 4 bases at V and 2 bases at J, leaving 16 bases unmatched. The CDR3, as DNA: TGTGCCAGCAGCTCCCTTGGGACAGCGAGCTCTTTTACTAATGAAAAACTGTTTTTT. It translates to CASSSLGTASSFTNEKLFF.

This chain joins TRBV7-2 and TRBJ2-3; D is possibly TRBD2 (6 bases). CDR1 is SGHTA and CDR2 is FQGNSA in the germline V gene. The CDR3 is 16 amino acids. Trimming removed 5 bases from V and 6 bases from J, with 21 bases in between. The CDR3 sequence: CASSASPTGAGDTQYF. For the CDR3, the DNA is TGTGCCAGCAGCGCGTCACCTACGGGAGCTGGGGATACGCAGTATTTT.

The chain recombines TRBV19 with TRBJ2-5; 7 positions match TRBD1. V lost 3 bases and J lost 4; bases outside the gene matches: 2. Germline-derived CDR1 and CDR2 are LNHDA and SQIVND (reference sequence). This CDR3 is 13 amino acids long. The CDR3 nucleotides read TGTGCCAGTAGTATCCAGGGGGTAGAGACCCAGTACTTC. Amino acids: CASSIQGVETQYF. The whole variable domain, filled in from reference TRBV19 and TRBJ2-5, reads DGGITQSPKYLFRKEGQNVTLSCEQNLNHDAMYWYRQDPGQGLRLIYYSQIVNDFQKGDIAEGYSVSREKKESFPLTVTSAQKNPTAFYLCASSIQGVETQYFGPGTRLLVL.

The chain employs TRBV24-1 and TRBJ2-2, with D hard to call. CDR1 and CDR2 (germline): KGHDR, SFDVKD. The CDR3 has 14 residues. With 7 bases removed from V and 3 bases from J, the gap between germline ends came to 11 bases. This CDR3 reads CATRAESDTGELFF. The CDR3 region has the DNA TGTGCCACCAGGGCGGAGTCGGACACCGGGGAGCTGTTTTTT.

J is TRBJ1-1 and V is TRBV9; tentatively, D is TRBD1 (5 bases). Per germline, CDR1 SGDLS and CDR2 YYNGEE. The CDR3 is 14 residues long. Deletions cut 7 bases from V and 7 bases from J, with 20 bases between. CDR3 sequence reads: CASAQSSMGGEAFF. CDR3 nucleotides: TGTGCCAGCGCACAGTCCAGCATGGGGGGTGAAGCTTTCTTT.

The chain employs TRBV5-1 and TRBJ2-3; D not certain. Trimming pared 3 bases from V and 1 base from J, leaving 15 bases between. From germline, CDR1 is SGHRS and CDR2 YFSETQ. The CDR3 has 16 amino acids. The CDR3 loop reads CASSYNIRVGTDTQYF. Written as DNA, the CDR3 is TGCGCCAGCAGCTATAACATTCGGGTTGGCACAGATACGCAGTATTTT. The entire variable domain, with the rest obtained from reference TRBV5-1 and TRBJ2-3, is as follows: KAGVTQTPRYLIKTRGQQVTLSCSPISGHRSVSWYQQTPGQGLQFLFEYFSETQRNKGNFPGRFSGRQFSNSRSEMNVSTLELGDSALYLCASSYNIRVGTDTQYFGPGTRLTVL.

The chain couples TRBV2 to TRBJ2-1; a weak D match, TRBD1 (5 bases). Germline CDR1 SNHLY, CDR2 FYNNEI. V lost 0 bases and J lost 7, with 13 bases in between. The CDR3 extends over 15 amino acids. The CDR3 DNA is TGTGCCAGCAGTGAAGCAGGGGTTCGTGGTAATGAGCAGTTCTTC. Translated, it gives CASSEAGVRGNEQFF.

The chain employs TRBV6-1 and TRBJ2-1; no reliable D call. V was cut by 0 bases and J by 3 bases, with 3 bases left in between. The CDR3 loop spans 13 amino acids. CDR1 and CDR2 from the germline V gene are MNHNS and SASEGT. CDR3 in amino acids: CASSEAYYNEQFF. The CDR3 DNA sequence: TGTGCCAGCAGTGAAGCTTACTACAATGAGCAGTTCTTC.

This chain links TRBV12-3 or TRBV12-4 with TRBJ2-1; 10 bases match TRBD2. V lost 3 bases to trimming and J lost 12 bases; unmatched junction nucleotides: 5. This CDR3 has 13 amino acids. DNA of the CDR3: TGTGCCAGCAGTTTTCATCTAGCGGGGGTGCAGTTCTTC. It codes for CASSFHLAGVQFF.